This T cell receptor (beta chain) was sequenced during a study of shared clonotypes between healthy human individuals. Overall study results and limits: Since donors were few, the genetic and exposure-history diversity represented was limited. Memory subsets generally showed smaller estimated richness than naive subsets did.

Using immunoSEQ multiplex PCR, the repertoire was profiled, and TCRdb retains in-frame clones only, with some absent. The sample lists about 2.3 million clones, over 85% seen once, with about 0.37% in the top ten. Germline-derived CDR1 and CDR2 are SQVTM and ANQGSEA. CDR3 length: 15 residues. Trimming removed 5 bases from V and 0 bases from J; junction bases left unmatched: 6. Remarks on this clone: What it binds is not known.

Sequenced material: naive CD4+ T cells from PBMCs. Sample subset: CD45RA+ positively selected. This TCR was recovered from a man aged 18 to 29 in good health. Some clones in this sample may be carry-over from other donors' samples. The chain carries TRBV29-1 and TRBJ2-3; 9 bases agree with TRBD2. This CDR3 reads CSVSAAGGSTDTQYF. The CDR3 nucleotides are TGCAGCGTTTCAGCGGCGGGAGGGAGCACAGATACGCAGTATTTT.